A single sample is the source of the 25 T cell receptor beta chains below, sequenced in a study of CD4+ T cells in melanoma (dated 2022 in TCRdb). The receptor library was made with the immunoSEQ multiplex PCR assay. This immuneACCESS table, as held by TCRdb, lists in-frame sequences with V and J called but not all clones. Of the missing ones, under half trace to an unresolved V gene in checked studies; the others have no known cause. The sample table lists some 13,000 clones, around two thirds of them with a count of one. Jointly, the top ten make up 15% to 20% of the sample. Input material: cells from a culture (not recorded whether cultured in vitro). The receptors stem from a human donor with melanoma.

The V gene is TRBV6-6, the J gene TRBJ1-6; tentatively, D is TRBD1 (5 bases). This CDR3 spans 13 amino acids. V was trimmed by 8 bases and J by 9 bases, leaving 14 bases between them. CDR1 is MNHNY and CDR2 is SVGAGI in the germline V gene (reference sequence). CDR3 in amino acids: CASGRGGRSPLHF. The CDR3 bases are TGTGCCAGCGGGCGGGGGGGACGTTCACCCCTCCACTTT.

The rearrangement uses TRBV30 and TRBJ1-2; possibly TRBD1 for D (6 bases). The CDR3 loop spans 17 amino acids. The V end lost 2 bases, the J end lost 5 bases, and 24 bases lay between the germline ends. Per the germline V gene, CDR1 is GTSNPN and CDR2 is SVGIG (reference sequence). CDR3 region: CAWSSLDPGGPIYGYTF. The DNA for the CDR3 is TGTGCCTGGAGTTCCCTTGACCCTGGGGGGCCTATATATGGCTACACCTTC.

This clone was picked up a small number of times. This sequence joins TRBV4-1 and TRBJ1-5, with D unresolved. The CDR3 covers 17 residues. Germline CDR1 reads MGHRA; CDR2 reads YSYEKL. Deletions cut 8 bases from V and 2 bases from J, with 22 bases between. Here the CDR3 reads CASAADLAPVGNQPQHF. For the CDR3, the DNA is TGCGCCAGCGCCGCGGACTTGGCCCCTGTGGGCAATCAGCCCCAGCATTTT.

J is TRBJ2-7 and V is TRBV7-9, with D perhaps TRBD1 (6 bases). Germline CDR1 and CDR2: SEHNR and FQNEAQ (reference sequence). Trimming shortened V by 6 bases and J by 3 bases, and 12 bases separated the two germline ends. The CDR3 length is 13 residues. For the CDR3, the DNA is TGTGCCAGCAGGAAAGACAGGAACTACGAGCAGTACTTC. This sequence encodes CASRKDRNYEQYF.

By proportion, this clone is medium-sized (0.01 to 0.1%). The rearrangement joins TRBV9 to TRBJ1-4, with TRBD1 as a possible D gene (5 bases). This CDR3 spans 14 amino acids. V was cut by 6 bases and J by 4 bases, with 13 bases left in between. Germline V lookup: CDR1 SGDLS, CDR2 YYNGEE. CDR3 DNA: TGTGCCAGCAACACCGGGACGGGTAATGAAAAACTGTTTTTT. Residues: CASNTGTGNEKLFF.

The chain has TRBV10-3 and TRBJ2-7, with 10 bases fitting TRBD2. The CDR3 covers 13 residues. With V trimmed by 0 bases and J by 9 bases, 2 bases remained unmatched. The germline V gene encodes CDR1 ENHRY and CDR2 SYGVKD. This CDR3 reads CAISESLAGVQYF. CDR3 nucleotides: TGTGCCATCAGTGAGTCTCTAGCGGGGGTGCAGTACTTC.

Note on this clone: At one boundary the junction diverges from the germline segment, which might be a read error. The genes are TRBV5-6 and TRBJ1-1; D unresolved. This CDR3 region has 16 residues. Germline lookup yields CDR1 SGHDT and CDR2 YYEEEE. The CDR3 loop is CASNLYAGQWNTEAFF. The CDR3 DNA reads as TGTGCCAGCAACTTGTACGCCGGGCAATGGAACACTGAAGCTTTCTTT.

The CDR3 is CASSLGFGPNTEAFF. In DNA, the CDR3 is TGTGCCAGCAGCTTAGGCTTTGGGCCGAACACTGAAGCTTTCTTT. V gene TRBV7-8 combines with J gene TRBJ1-1, with D unclear. V lost 1 base and J lost 1, with 10 bases in between. The CDR3 runs to 15 residues. Germline values: CDR1 SGHVS, CDR2 FQNEAQ.

The chain couples TRBV5-3 to TRBJ1-1, with TRBD1 as a possible D gene (6 bases). TRBV5-3 is noted as an ORF with a role that remains uncertain. This CDR3 contains 15 residues. The ends were cut back, 8 bases at V and 1 base at J, with 18 bases in the middle. This CDR3 is CASSQGGGWNTEAFF. The CDR3 nucleotides are TGTGCCAGCAGCCAAGGGGGGGGATGGAACACTGAAGCTTTCTTT.

CDR3: CASSYGRRGPGEKLFF. The CDR3, as DNA: TGTGCCAGCAGTTACGGCCGCAGGGGTCCGGGTGAAAAACTGTTTTTT. This chain uses TRBV6-5 with TRBJ1-4, with a tentative D call TRBD1 (6 bases). V was pared by 2 bases and J by 7 bases, with 17 bases between. CDR1 is MNHEY and CDR2 is SVGAGI in the germline V gene. CDR3 length: 16 residues.

This chain joins TRBV7-6 and TRBJ1-1, with D uncertain. Germline CDR1 reads SGHVS; CDR2 reads FNYEAQ. V dropped 1 base and J dropped 1 base, with 16 bases sitting between them. The CDR3 runs to 17 residues. CDR3 amino acids: CASSLGSLIRKNTEAFF. Here the CDR3 DNA reads TGTGCCAGCAGCTTAGGTAGTCTTATTCGAAAGAACACTGAAGCTTTCTTT.

This chain connects TRBV19 to TRBJ1-2; tentatively, D is TRBD1 (5 bases). V shed 5 bases and J shed 3 bases, with 22 bases lying between them. This CDR3 has 17 amino acids. The V gene's germline CDR1 is LNHDA and CDR2 SQIVND (reference sequence). CDR3 amino acids: CASSLDPREGSDYGYTF. The CDR3, as DNA: TGTGCCAGTAGTCTCGACCCCCGGGAGGGGTCGGACTATGGCTACACCTTC.

This clone was counted between two and nine times. The chain uses TRBV2 and TRBJ1-1, with D unclear. V lost 5 bases and J lost 8, with 15 bases in between. The CDR3 length is 13 residues. Per the germline V gene, CDR1 is SNHLY and CDR2 is FYNNEI. The CDR3 region is CASSHQSGVEAFF. In DNA form, the CDR3 reads TGTGCCAGCAGTCACCAGTCAGGCGTAGAAGCTTTCTTT.

The chain employs TRBV7-4 and TRBJ1-2; D uncertain. The CDR3 is made up of 13 amino acids. Germline loops: CDR1 SGHVT, CDR2 SQSDAQ. The V end was cut by 3 bases, the J end by 0 bases, with 5 bases between. CDR3 DNA sequence: TGTGCCAGCAGCTTTTTGGCTAACTATGGCTACACCTTC. Encoded protein: CASSFLANYGYTF.

The CDR3 loop reads CASSGVDTPNTEAFF. CDR3 bases: TGTGCCAGCAGCGGAGTGGACACACCGAACACTGAAGCTTTCTTT. The genes are TRBV9 and TRBJ1-1; D is perhaps TRBD1 (5 bases). The CDR3 is 15 residues long. V was trimmed by 3 bases and J by 1 base, leaving 13 bases between them. The germline V gene encodes CDR1 SGDLS and CDR2 YYNGEE.

The chain links TRBV21-1 to TRBJ1-5; the DNA was not used to check the table's D call, TRBD1. TRBV21-1 is recorded as a pseudogene. The CDR3 length is 16 residues. CDR3 coding DNA: TGTGCCAGCATCCCCTTTCCGGGACAGGGGTTATCGCCCCAGCATTTT. As protein: CASIPFPGQGLSPQHF.

In its sample, this clone was seen a few times. The chain recombines TRBV6-5 with TRBJ1-5; the D is unclear. Trimming took 6 bases from V and 4 from J, leaving 13 bases between them. Germline lookup yields CDR1 MNHEY and CDR2 SVGAGI. The CDR3 has 14 residues. CDR3 sequence: CASSHHGLNQPQHF. In DNA form, the CDR3 reads TGTGCCAGCAGCCACCACGGATTAAATCAGCCCCAGCATTTT.

The J gene is TRBJ2-3, the V gene TRBV11-2, with unresolved D. The CDR3 consists of 12 residues. Germline V gene data show CDR1 as SGHAT and CDR2 as FQNNGV. Trimming cost V 2 bases and J 3 bases, with 3 bases left between them. DNA of the CDR3: TGTGCCAGCAGCTTAAATACAGATACGCAGTATTTT. Amino acids: CASSLNTDTQYF.

This clone was counted between two and nine times. J is TRBJ1-2 and V is TRBV10-2; possibly TRBD1 for D (5 bases). The germline gives CDR1 WSHSY, CDR2 SAAADI. The CDR3 totals 14 residues. Trimming pared 0 bases from V and 7 bases from J, leaving 12 bases between. The CDR3 reads CASSESTDVGGYTF. For the CDR3, the DNA is TGCGCCAGCAGTGAGTCGACAGACGTAGGTGGCTACACCTTC.

This clone turned up a few times. This sequence joins TRBV19 and TRBJ1-6, with D possibly matching TRBD1 (5 bases). V lost 7 bases, J lost 5 bases, and 18 bases lay in between. CDR1 is LNHDA and CDR2 is SQIVND in the germline V gene (reference sequence). The CDR3 runs 16 residues. CDR3 region: CASNKGQGWNNSPLHF. CDR3 DNA sequence: TGTGCCAGTAATAAGGGGCAGGGTTGGAATAATTCACCCCTCCACTTT.

This chain uses TRBV7-2 with TRBJ1-5; tentatively, D is TRBD1 (5 bases). V was pared by 4 bases and J by 7 bases, with 11 bases between. The length of the CDR3 is 13 residues. CDR1 SGHTA and CDR2 FQGNSA come from the germline V gene. The CDR3 sequence is CASSYQGSQPQHF. In DNA, the CDR3 is TGTGCCAGCAGCTACCAGGGCAGCCAGCCCCAGCATTTT.

This clone was picked up a small number of times. The chain has TRBV20-1 and TRBJ1-1; no clear D gene. Germline CDR1 and CDR2: DFQATT and SNEGSKA (reference sequence). The CDR3 contains 11 residues. V was cut by 6 bases and J by 6 bases, with 11 bases left in between. The CDR3 region has the DNA TGCAGTGCGTGGAGGGTGGCTGAAGCTTTCTTT. It translates to CSAWRVAEAFF.

Only a few counts were recorded for this clone. Here the CDR3 DNA reads TGCGCCAGCAGCTTGATGTGGGCTAGCGGGGGCAATGAGCAGTTCTTC. This codes for CASSLMWASGGNEQFF. The chain has TRBV5-1 and TRBJ2-1; 10 nucleotides match TRBD2. Looked up from germline, CDR1 is SGHRS and CDR2 is YFSETQ. The CDR3 is 16 amino acids. V was pared by 1 base and J by 6 bases, with 7 bases of the junction left unmatched.

This rearrangement joins TRBV2 to TRBJ1-5, with D maybe TRBD1 (6 bases). This CDR3 comprises 15 residues. The germline V gene has CDR1 SNHLY and CDR2 FYNNEI. V lost 2 bases and J lost 4, with 12 bases in between. The CDR3 bases are TGTGCCAGCAGTGAAAGTAGGCAGGGGAATCAGCCCCAGCATTTT. Its protein is CASSESRQGNQPQHF.

This chain uses TRBV18 with TRBJ2-1; D possibly matches TRBD1 or TRBD2 (7 bases each). Germline V gene data show CDR1 as KGHSH and CDR2 as LQKENI. Trimming left V 5 bases short and J 2 bases short, with 13 bases between. This CDR3 region has 15 residues. The CDR3 here is CASSTQGGAYNEQFF. In nucleotides, the CDR3 is TGTGCCAGCTCAACCCAGGGGGGGGCCTACAATGAGCAGTTCTTC. The whole variable domain, remainder taken from reference TRBV18 and TRBJ2-1, is NAGVMQNPRHLVRRRGQEARLRCSPMKGHSHVYWYRQLPEEGLKFMVYLQKENIIDESGMPKERFSAEFPKEGPSILRIQQVVRGDSAAYFCASSTQGGAYNEQFFGPGTRLTVL.